These 21 T cell receptor beta chains share one sample of origin, sequenced in a study of blood T cell repertoires in COVID-19. Assay: immunoSEQ multiplex PCR; the TCRdb copy retains only in-frame clones and omits some. The table includes about 230,000 clones, 75% to 90% detected once. Sequenced material: peripheral blood. The origin of the receptors is a woman aged 70-85 years with active or convalescent COVID-19.

The CDR3 loop reads CASSQARGQGTEAFF. The CDR3 region has the DNA TGCGCCAGCAGCCAAGCCCGGGGACAGGGCACTGAAGCTTTCTTT. The chain couples TRBV4-3 to TRBJ1-1; 9 nucleotides match TRBD1. The length of the CDR3 is 15 residues. From germline, CDR1 is LGHNA and CDR2 YSLEER. Trimming at V came to 1 base and at J to 4 bases, leaving 4 bases not matched to a gene.

The J gene is TRBJ2-7, the V gene TRBV3-1 (or the pseudogene TRBV3-2); 10 bases fit TRBD1. The CDR3 extends over 15 amino acids. Germline loops: CDR1 LGHDT, CDR2 YNNKEL (reference sequence). V was pared by 4 bases and J by 0 bases, with 3 bases of the junction left unmatched. The CDR3 sequence: CASSPGQGTSYEQYF. CDR3 coding DNA: TGTGCCAGCAGCCCGGGACAGGGGACCTCCTACGAGCAGTACTTC.

V is TRBV13 and J is TRBJ2-5; unclear D gene. V was trimmed by 5 bases and J by 4 bases, leaving 17 bases between them. The CDR3 is made up of 15 amino acids. CDR1 is PRHDT and CDR2 is FYEKMQ in the germline V gene (reference sequence). CDR3 loop: CASSPRHDVPETQYF. The CDR3 nucleotides are TGTGCCAGCAGCCCCCGACACGACGTACCAGAGACCCAGTACTTC.

The rearrangement links TRBV9 to TRBJ1-4, with D possibly TRBD1 on 6 matching bases. The CDR3 is 15 residues long. Per the germline V gene, CDR1 is SGDLS and CDR2 is YYNGEE. The ends were cut back, 3 bases at V and 5 bases at J, with 14 bases in the middle. Here the CDR3 DNA reads TGTGCCAGCAGCGCCCAACAGGGATCCAATGAAAAACTGTTTTTT. Translation: CASSAQQGSNEKLFF. Based on the CDR3 plus reference TRBV9 and TRBJ1-4, the full variable domain is DSGVTQTPKHLITATGQRVTLRCSPRSGDLSVYWYQQSLDQGLQFLIQYYNGEERAKGNILERFSAQQFPDLHSELNLSSLELGDSALYFCASSAQQGSNEKLFFGSGTQLSVL.

The chain uses TRBV15 and TRBJ1-5; D might be TRBD1 (6 bases). CDR1 and CDR2 from the germline V gene are LNHNV and YYDKDF (reference sequence). The CDR3 contains 13 residues. V was trimmed by 0 bases and J by 11 bases, leaving 11 bases between them. CDR3 sequence (DNA): TGTGCCACCAGCAGAGATTTAGACAGGACCCAGCATTTT. Translation gives CATSRDLDRTQHF.

This clone has more than one count but fewer than ten. This rearrangement joins TRBV6-6 to TRBJ1-6; TRBD1 matches 10 bases. V was clipped by 5 bases and J by 8 bases; unmatched bases: 0. Looked up from germline, CDR1 is MNHNY and CDR2 is SVGAGI (reference sequence). The CDR3 spans 13 residues. CDR3 protein: CASSGTGDSPLHF. The CDR3 bases are TGTGCCAGCAGTGGGACAGGGGATTCACCCCTCCACTTT.

This chain uses TRBV7-6 with TRBJ2-1, with 7 bases identical to TRBD2. CDR1 is SGHVS, CDR2 FNYEAQ, per germline. The V gene end was trimmed by 5 bases and the J gene end by 0 bases; junction bases not matched to a gene: 7. The CDR3 length is 16 residues. The CDR3 sequence is CASSQRAGFSYNEQFF. CDR3 sequence (DNA): TGTGCCAGCAGCCAGAGAGCGGGATTCTCCTACAATGAGCAGTTCTTC.

V is TRBV27 and J is TRBJ1-1; 9 bases map to TRBD1. This CDR3 spans 16 amino acids. Germline-derived CDR1 and CDR2 are MNHEY and SMNVEV (reference sequence). V dropped 6 bases and J dropped 3; count of bases not matched to a gene: 11. The CDR3 bases are TGTGCCAGCAGATCCGGGACAGGGACCCCTGACACTGAAGCTTTCTTT. Amino acids: CASRSGTGTPDTEAFF.

The J gene is TRBJ1-5, the V gene TRBV18; D unclear. The V gene's germline CDR1 is KGHSH and CDR2 LQKENI. The CDR3 contains 14 residues. The germline V and J ends were trimmed by 1 base and 6 bases, with 10 bases remaining between them. The CDR3 nucleotides are TGTGCCAGCTCACCACGGGGTGGGAGTCAGCCCCAGCATTTT. This encodes CASSPRGGSQPQHF.

The rearrangement joins TRBV2 to TRBJ2-3; a possible D gene is TRBD1 (5 bases). V lost 4 bases, J lost 2 bases, and 16 bases lay in between. This CDR3 contains 16 residues. Looked up from germline, CDR1 is SNHLY and CDR2 is FYNNEI. CDR3 residues: CASSGALGPITDTQYF. The DNA of the CDR3 is TGTGCCAGCAGTGGGGCCCTGGGGCCGATCACAGATACGCAGTATTTT.

The chain joins TRBV20-1 to TRBJ2-3, with 12 bases matching TRBD2. CDR3 length equals 16 residues. Trimming cost V 3 bases and J 5 bases; bases outside gene matches: 9. The germline V gene has CDR1 DFQATT and CDR2 SNEGSKA (reference sequence). This CDR3 reads CSASSASGRAGDTQYF. The CDR3 DNA reads TGCAGTGCTAGTTCGGCTAGCGGGAGGGCGGGAGATACGCAGTATTTT.

The chain uses TRBV12-3 or TRBV12-4 and TRBJ2-5; perhaps TRBD1 as D (6 bases). Trimming removed 5 bases from V and 7 bases from J, with 14 bases in between. The length of the CDR3 is 13 residues. CDR3 residues: CASSKGGFGTQYF. The CDR3 bases are TGTGCCAGCAGTAAAGGGGGTTTTGGGACCCAGTACTTC.

The chain couples TRBV13 to TRBJ2-1; possible D gene TRBD2, 5 bases. This CDR3 has 17 residues. Trimming took off 0 bases at V and 5 bases at J, with 17 bases between the two ends. Looked up from germline, CDR1 is PRHDT and CDR2 is FYEKMQ (reference sequence). CDR3 amino acids: CASSLGRSAGTDNEQFF. The DNA for the CDR3 is TGTGCCAGCAGCTTAGGCCGGAGTGCGGGTACTGACAATGAGCAGTTCTTC.

The chain combines TRBV28 with TRBJ1-2, with D perhaps TRBD1 (5 bases). CDR1 and CDR2 from the germline V gene are MDHEN and SYDVKM. The CDR3 covers 13 residues. Trimming removed 2 bases from V and 8 bases from J, with 12 bases in between. The CDR3 loop is CASSLGRGLGYTF. The CDR3 coding sequence is TGTGCCAGCAGTTTAGGAAGGGGTTTAGGCTACACCTTC.

This chain uses TRBV2 with TRBJ1-5; D is uncertain. CDR1 and CDR2 from the germline V gene are SNHLY and FYNNEI. V was pared by 2 bases and J by 2 bases, with 10 bases between. The CDR3 extends over 15 amino acids. The CDR3 here is CASSERGIGNQPQHF. CDR3 coding DNA: TGTGCCAGCAGTGAAAGAGGGATCGGCAATCAGCCCCAGCATTTT.

The V and J genes are TRBV2 and TRBJ1-5; D is perhaps TRBD1 (6 bases). Germline V lookup: CDR1 SNHLY, CDR2 FYNNEI. The CDR3 is 15 residues long. V was shortened by 3 bases and J by 2 bases, with 11 bases between the two germline ends. Written as DNA, the CDR3 is TGTGCCAGCAGTGAGTTACAGGGAGGCAATCAGCCCCAGCATTTT. Protein: CASSELQGGNQPQHF.

The chain joins TRBV6-6 to TRBJ1-2, with D perhaps TRBD1 (6 bases). Trimming took 5 bases from V and 5 from J, leaving 9 bases between them. CDR1 and CDR2 from the germline V gene are MNHNY and SVGAGI (reference sequence). The CDR3 contains 12 residues. CDR3 DNA sequence: TGTGCCAGCAGTCAGGACAGTTATGGCTACACCTTC. Its protein product is CASSQDSYGYTF.

The V call is TRBV5-1, the J call TRBJ1-3, with TRBD1 matching 10 bases. From germline, CDR1 is SGHRS and CDR2 YFSETQ. After removal of 4 bases from V and 2 bases from J, the junction contained 15 bases not matched to a gene. This CDR3 contains 19 residues. For the CDR3, the DNA is TGCGCCAGCAGCCCTGCCGGGACAGGGGCGCTTTTAGCTGGAAACACCATATATTTT. It specifies CASSPAGTGALLAGNTIYF.

About this clone: An end of the junction does not agree with germline; a read error may underlie this. J is TRBJ2-7 and V is TRBV11-2; TRBD2 agrees at 7 bases. The CDR3 is 15 amino acids. Germline lookup yields CDR1 SGHAT and CDR2 FQNNGV. The chain's CDR3 is CASNLASGLTYEQYF. The CDR3 DNA follows: TGTGCCAGCAACTTAGCTAGCGGACTAACCTACGAGCAGTACTTC.

The chain employs TRBV3-1 (or the pseudogene TRBV3-2) and TRBJ1-1; D is unresolved. V lost 2 bases and J 10 bases, leaving 11 bases between the germline ends. The CDR3 contains 12 residues. Germline values: CDR1 LGHDT, CDR2 YNNKEL (reference sequence). The CDR3, as DNA: TGTGCCAGCAGCCAACTCGCCCGGGGAGCTTTCTTT. As protein: CASSQLARGAFF.

The chain recombines TRBV6-1 with TRBJ1-2; the D is unclear. Germline CDR1 reads MNHNS; CDR2 reads SASEGT. Trimming took 2 bases from V and 8 from J, leaving 12 bases between them. There are 13 residues in the CDR3. The CDR3 protein is CASSEWEFGGYTF. CDR3 nucleotides: TGTGCCAGCAGTGAATGGGAGTTTGGGGGCTACACCTTC.